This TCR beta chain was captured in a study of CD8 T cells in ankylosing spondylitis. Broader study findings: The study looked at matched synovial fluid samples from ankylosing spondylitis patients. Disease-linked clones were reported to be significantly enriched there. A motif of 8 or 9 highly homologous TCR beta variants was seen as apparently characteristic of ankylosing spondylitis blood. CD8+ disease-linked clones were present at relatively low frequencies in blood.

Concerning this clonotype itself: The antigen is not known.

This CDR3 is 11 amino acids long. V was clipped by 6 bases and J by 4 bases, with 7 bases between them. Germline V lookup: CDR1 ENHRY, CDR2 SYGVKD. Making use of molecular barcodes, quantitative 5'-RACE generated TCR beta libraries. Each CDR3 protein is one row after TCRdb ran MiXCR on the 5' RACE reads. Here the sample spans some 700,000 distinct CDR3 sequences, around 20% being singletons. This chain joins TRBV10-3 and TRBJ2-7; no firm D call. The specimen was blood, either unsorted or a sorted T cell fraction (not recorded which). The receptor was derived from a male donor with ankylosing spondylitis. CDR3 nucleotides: TGTGCCATCAGCGAACTTTACGAGCAGTACTTC. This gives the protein CAISELYEQYF.